The rows below give T cell receptor beta chains drawn from one sample of a study of cytomegalovirus exposure and HLA in healthy donors. The protocol was immunoSEQ multiplex PCR, while the TCRdb copy is restricted to in-frame clones and leaves out a portion. This table has 250,000 to 350,000 clones, 86% appearing once. Sequenced sample: PBMCs. The source is a man aged 35-49 years in good health and CMV-seropositive. CDR3s include the opening cysteine and the closing phenylalanine or tryptophan. A D gene is named only where the DNA matches it firmly. Size is stated for part of the rows, as once, few or many counts, or as a class when the clone is expanded.

clone size	D gene	J gene	V gene	CDR3 protein	CDR3 DNA
NA	TRBD2	TRBJ2-7	TRBV7-9	CASSFPGLAYEQYF	TGTGCCAGCAGCTTTCCCGGACTAGCCTACGAGCAGTACTTC
NA	TRBD2	TRBJ2-7	TRBV28	CASEILAGNEQYF	TGTGCCAGCGAGATCCTAGCGGGAAACGAGCAGTACTTC
once	TRBD1	TRBJ2-2	TRBV9	CASSVPSGTANTGELFF	TGTGCCAGCAGCGTACCCTCCGGGACAGCGAACACCGGGGAGCTGTTTTTT
NA	TRBD1	TRBJ2-7	TRBV18	CASSPGTGGVEQYF	TGTGCCAGCTCACCCGGGACAGGGGGCGTCGAGCAGTACTTC
NA	NA	TRBJ2-1	TRBV5-6	CASSPGPFLRDYNEQFF	TGTGCCAGCAGCCCCGGGCCATTCCTGAGGGACTACAATGAGCAGTTCTTC
NA	NA	TRBJ1-1	TRBV5-6	CASSIEEGRAPTEAFF	TGTGCCAGCAGTATCGAGGAGGGCAGGGCACCGACTGAAGCTTTCTTT
NA	NA	TRBJ1-1	TRBV18	CASSPAGLITEAFF	TGTGCCAGCTCACCAGCAGGGTTGATCACTGAAGCTTTCTTT
NA	TRBD2	TRBJ2-7	TRBV7-9	CASSLAGGFEQYF	TGTGCCAGCAGCTTAGCGGGAGGGTTCGAGCAGTACTTC
NA	TRBD1	TRBJ1-4	TRBV5-6	CASSSTGVGEKLFF	TGTGCCAGCAGCTCGACAGGGGTTGGAGAAAAACTGTTTTTT
NA	NA	TRBJ1-1	TRBV5-8	CASSLAFQGMTNTEAFF	TGTGCCAGCAGCTTGGCCTTTCAGGGGATGACGAACACTGAAGCTTTCTTT
once	NA	TRBJ2-1	TRBV11-2	CASTPPGGRDEQFF	TGTGCCAGCACCCCCCCCGGGGGTCGAGATGAGCAGTTCTTC
NA	NA	TRBJ2-1	TRBV2	CASSKDRESLAGVLKFF	TGTGCCAGCAGTAAGGACAGGGAAAGCTTAGCGGGAGTTTTGAAGTTCTTC
NA	NA	TRBJ2-7	TRBV4-1	CASSQVRASYEQYF	TGCGCCAGCAGCCAGGTGAGAGCCTCCTACGAGCAGTACTTC
NA	NA	TRBJ1-3	TRBV9	CASSVVGGESGNTIYF	TGTGCCAGCAGCGTAGTGGGAGGGGAGTCTGGAAACACCATATATTTT
NA	NA	TRBJ1-3	TRBV5-3	CARSLGGSIGNTIYF	TGTGCCAGAAGCTTAGGAGGATCGATTGGAAACACCATATATTTT
NA	TRBD2	TRBJ2-1	TRBV30	CAWSVLAGSYNEQFF	TGTGCCTGGAGTGTACTAGCGGGGAGCTACAATGAGCAGTTCTTC
NA	NA	TRBJ2-5	TRBV28	CASSFRDRPQKTQYF	TGTGCCAGCAGTTTTCGAGACAGGCCTCAAAAGACCCAGTACTTC
NA	NA	TRBJ1-2	TRBV23-1	CASSQSPGFYGYTF	TGCGCCAGCAGTCAATCGCCAGGGTTCTATGGCTACACCTTC
NA	TRBD1	TRBJ2-7	TRBV6-5	CASSRQGAKEQYF	TGTGCCAGCAGTCGACAGGGGGCTAAGGAGCAGTACTTC
NA	TRBD2	TRBJ2-3	TRBV4-3	CASSQDVEGLAGYTDTQYF	TGCGCCAGCAGCCAAGATGTGGAGGGACTAGCGGGATACACAGATACGCAGTATTTT
few	NA	TRBJ1-1	TRBV6-5	CASSMNTEAFF	TGTGCCAGCTCAATGAACACTGAAGCTTTCTTT
NA	NA	TRBJ2-3	TRBV5-1	CASSLGGQGAANTQYF	TGCGCCAGCAGCTTGGGGGGGCAGGGAGCAGCGAATACGCAGTATTTT
NA	NA	TRBJ2-5	TRBV27	CASSQRDTPLGKETQYF	TGTGCCAGCAGCCAGCGGGACACCCCACTGGGCAAAGAGACCCAGTACTTC
NA	NA	TRBJ1-6	TRBV30	CAWCPPEGNSPLHF	TGTGCCTGGTGCCCCCCGGAGGGGAATTCACCCCTCCACTTT
NA	TRBD2	TRBJ2-7	TRBV19	CASSSSTSGNEQYF	TGTGCCAGTAGTTCTTCGACTAGCGGGAACGAGCAGTACTTC
NA	TRBD2	TRBJ2-4	TRBV14	CASSQGGGRRPKNIQYF	TGTGCCAGCAGCCAAGGTGGCGGGAGGAGGCCCAAAAACATTCAGTACTTC
NA	NA	TRBJ1-2	TRBV4-2	CASSGATANYGYTF	TGTGCCAGCAGCGGGGCGACAGCTAACTATGGCTACACCTTC
NA	TRBD2	TRBJ2-1	TRBV4-3	CASSQGTSGRHEQFF	TGCGCCAGCAGCCAAGGTACTAGCGGGAGACATGAGCAGTTCTTC